These T cell receptor beta chains were read from a single sample in a study of blood T cell repertoires in COVID-19. The assay was immunoSEQ multiplex PCR, and TCRdb's table has in-frame clones only and misses some. The data contain under 100,000 clones, approximately 75% of them singletons. Sequencing used peripheral blood. These receptor sequences come from a human donor in a cohort sampled during active COVID-19. Each CDR3 is given with its conserved first and last residue. The D gene is left open where the match is weak. Size tells how often a clone was seen (once, few, many) or the class of an expanded clone, and some rows leave it out.

cdr3_length	d_call	v_call	j_call	clone_size	cdr3_aa	cdr3_nt
15	TRBD1	TRBV19	TRBJ1-3	.	CASSTGTGDGNTIYF	TGTGCCAGTAGTACCGGGACAGGGGATGGAAACACCATATATTTT
14	.	TRBV30	TRBJ1-6	few	CAWSYRHVGSPLHF	TGTGCCTGGAGTTACAGACATGTAGGTTCACCCCTCCACTTT
12	.	TRBV6-2/TRBV6-3	TRBJ1-1	.	CASSPRDGEAFF	TGTGCCAGCAGTCCGCGGGACGGTGAAGCTTTCTTT
15	TRBD1	TRBV19	TRBJ1-3	.	CASSIQGAAGNTIYF	TGTGCCAGTAGTATCCAGGGGGCGGCTGGAAACACCATATATTTT
15	.	TRBV5-5	TRBJ1-1	.	CASSPRGEVNTEAFF	TGTGCCAGCAGCCCCCGGGGGGAAGTGAACACTGAAGCTTTCTTT
15	.	TRBV3-1/TRBV3-2	TRBJ1-6	.	CASSQGRTVGSPLHF	TGTGCCAGCAGCCAAGGTAGGACAGTTGGATCACCCCTCCACTTT
15	TRBD1	TRBV6-6	TRBJ2-7	.	CASSYSKGQAYEQYF	TGTGCCAGCAGTTACTCAAAGGGACAGGCTTACGAGCAGTACTTC
14	TRBD1	TRBV27	TRBJ1-2	.	CASSRQGTSYGYTF	TGTGCCAGCAGCAGACAGGGGACCTCCTATGGCTACACCTTC
16	TRBD2	TRBV5-4	TRBJ2-7	.	CASSFGTSGGIYEQYF	TGTGCCAGCAGCTTCGGGACTAGCGGGGGTATATACGAGCAGTACTTC
15	TRBD2	TRBV9	TRBJ2-1	once	CASSVVASGGDEQFF	TGTGCCAGCAGCGTAGTTGCTAGCGGGGGGGATGAGCAGTTCTTC
15	.	TRBV5-1	TRBJ2-3	once	CASSFAGTSTDTQYF	TGCGCCAGCAGCTTCGCAGGAACTAGCACAGATACGCAGTATTTT
14	.	TRBV7-8	TRBJ1-1	.	CASSPWGGDTEAFF	TGTGCCAGCAGTCCTTGGGGGGGAGATACTGAAGCTTTCTTT
14	TRBD1	TRBV18	TRBJ1-6	.	CASSRTGENSPLHF	TGTGCCAGCTCACGAACAGGGGAAAATTCACCCCTCCACTTT
14	.	TRBV10-1	TRBJ2-1	.	CASSALVSYNEQFF	TGCGCCAGCAGCGCACTCGTTTCCTACAATGAGCAGTTCTTC
14	TRBD1	TRBV19	TRBJ2-1	.	CASSIQQGYNEQFF	TGTGCCAGTAGTATACAACAGGGGTACAATGAGCAGTTCTTC
12	TRBD1	TRBV29-1	TRBJ2-2	few	CSVDGVNGQVFF	TGCAGCGTTGACGGGGTCAACGGACAGGTGTTTTTT
14	.	TRBV7-3	TRBJ1-1	.	CASSFGTLGAEAFF	TGTGCCAGCAGCTTTGGGACATTGGGAGCTGAAGCTTTCTTT
15	.	TRBV24-1	TRBJ2-6	few	CATSDARAGANVLTF	TGTGCCACCAGTGATGCCAGGGCTGGGGCCAACGTCCTGACTTTC
14	TRBD2	TRBV7-9	TRBJ2-2	once	CASSQTSDTGELFF	TGTGCCAGCAGCCAGACTAGCGACACCGGGGAGCTGTTTTTT
17	TRBD1	TRBV5-8	TRBJ2-2	.	CASSQYRGHRNTGELFF	TGTGCCAGCAGCCAATACAGGGGGCATCGGAACACCGGGGAGCTGTTTTTT
14	.	TRBV28	TRBJ1-3	.	CASSSVLSGNTIYF	TGTGCCAGCAGTTCTGTGCTATCTGGAAACACCATATATTTT
15	.	TRBV27	TRBJ2-5	once	CARSPGDGDQETQYF	TGTGCCAGAAGTCCGGGGGACGGAGACCAAGAGACCCAGTACTTC
13	TRBD1	TRBV20-1	TRBJ2-5	.	CSASDRDQETQYF	TGCAGTGCCAGTGACAGGGACCAAGAGACCCAGTACTTC
14	.	TRBV5-1	TRBJ1-1	.	CASNRNRENTEAFF	TGCGCCAGCAACCGAAACAGGGAGAACACTGAAGCTTTCTTT
15	TRBD2	TRBV6-6	TRBJ2-1	.	CASRPTSGGDHEQFF	TGTGCCAGCAGACCTACTAGCGGGGGGGATCATGAGCAGTTCTTC
16	.	TRBV7-2	TRBJ1-5	.	CASSLDSGGSGQPQHF	TGTGCCAGCAGCTTAGATTCGGGGGGCTCGGGTCAGCCCCAGCATTTT
15	TRBD1	TRBV18	TRBJ2-7	.	CASSPTGFGAYEQYF	TGTGCCAGCTCACCGACAGGGTTTGGGGCCTACGAGCAGTACTTC
13	TRBD1	TRBV10-1	TRBJ2-5	.	CASSEDRVETQYF	TGCGCCAGCAGTGAAGACAGGGTTGAGACCCAGTACTTC
18	TRBD1	TRBV5-5	TRBJ1-6	.	CASSSPGTGGFGNSPLHF	TGTGCCAGCAGTTCTCCCGGGACAGGGGGGTTTGGCAATTCACCCCTCCACTTT
16	TRBD1	TRBV5-1	TRBJ2-3	.	CASSFLTGGLADTQYF	TGCGCCAGCAGCTTTCTGACAGGGGGATTGGCAGATACGCAGTATTTT
15	.	TRBV6-5	TRBJ1-3	once	CASRSDTYSGNTIYF	TGTGCCAGCAGATCGGACACCTACTCTGGAAACACCATATATTTT
16	TRBD2	TRBV24-1	TRBJ2-1	.	CATSDYGGGGYNEQFF	TGTGCCACCAGTGATTATGGCGGGGGAGGTTACAATGAGCAGTTCTTC
13	.	TRBV9	TRBJ2-3	.	CASTRRGTDTQYF	TGTGCCAGCACCAGAAGAGGGACAGATACGCAGTATTTT
16	.	TRBV18	TRBJ2-7	.	CASSPFFGTGTYEQYF	TGTGCCAGCTCACCATTTTTCGGGACTGGGACCTACGAGCAGTACTTC
16	.	TRBV19	TRBJ1-3	.	CASSITPGASGNTIYF	TGTGCCAGTAGTATAACCCCGGGTGCCTCTGGAAACACCATATATTTT
16	.	TRBV18	TRBJ2-2	few	CASSPLGDSNTGELFF	TGTGCCAGCTCACCACTGGGAGATTCGAACACCGGGGAGCTGTTTTTT
15	.	TRBV7-9	TRBJ1-1	few	CASSSTESEGTEAFF	TGTGCCAGCAGCTCGACAGAGTCGGAGGGCACTGAAGCTTTCTTT
14	TRBD1	TRBV9	TRBJ2-1	.	CASSGTGSSNEQFF	TGTGCCAGCAGCGGGACAGGGAGCAGCAATGAGCAGTTCTTC
19	TRBD1	TRBV10-1	TRBJ1-6	few	CASSEPTTGRDRRDSPLHF	TGCGCCAGCAGTGAGCCAACGACAGGGCGGGACAGGAGGGATTCACCCCTCCACTTT
12	.	TRBV28	TRBJ1-5	.	CAGHRENQPQHF	TGTGCCGGTCACAGGGAAAATCAGCCCCAGCATTTT
15	.	TRBV5-6	TRBJ1-6	once	CASSLGETLNSPLHF	TGTGCCAGCAGCTTGGGGGAGACACTAAATTCACCCCTCCACTTT
14	.	TRBV19	TRBJ2-7	.	CASSTPGSTYEQYF	TGTGCCAGTAGTACTCCGGGTTCCACCTACGAGCAGTACTTC
16	TRBD2	TRBV3-1/TRBV3-2	TRBJ2-1	.	CASSSPTSGGVGEQFF	TGTGCCAGCAGCTCCCCGACTAGCGGGGGGGTCGGTGAGCAGTTCTTC
15	.	TRBV15	TRBJ1-6	.	CATSRGGSPNSPLHF	TGTGCCACCAGCAGAGGAGGCAGTCCTAATTCACCCCTCCACTTT
19	TRBD1	TRBV4-3	TRBJ1-6	.	CASSRERIDRDGGSSPLHF	TGCGCCAGCAGCCGAGAACGAATTGACAGGGACGGCGGCAGTTCACCCCTCCACTTT
14	.	TRBV7-2	TRBJ2-7	.	CASRLQGGSYEQYF	TGTGCCAGCAGGCTTCAGGGAGGATCCTACGAGCAGTACTTC
14	TRBD1	TRBV5-1	TRBJ1-2	.	CASSARQGVYGYTF	TGCGCCAGCAGCGCCCGACAGGGGGTCTATGGCTACACCTTC
14	.	TRBV24-1	TRBJ1-5	.	CAIQNRDPNQPQHF	TGTGCCATTCAGAACAGGGACCCCAATCAGCCCCAGCATTTT